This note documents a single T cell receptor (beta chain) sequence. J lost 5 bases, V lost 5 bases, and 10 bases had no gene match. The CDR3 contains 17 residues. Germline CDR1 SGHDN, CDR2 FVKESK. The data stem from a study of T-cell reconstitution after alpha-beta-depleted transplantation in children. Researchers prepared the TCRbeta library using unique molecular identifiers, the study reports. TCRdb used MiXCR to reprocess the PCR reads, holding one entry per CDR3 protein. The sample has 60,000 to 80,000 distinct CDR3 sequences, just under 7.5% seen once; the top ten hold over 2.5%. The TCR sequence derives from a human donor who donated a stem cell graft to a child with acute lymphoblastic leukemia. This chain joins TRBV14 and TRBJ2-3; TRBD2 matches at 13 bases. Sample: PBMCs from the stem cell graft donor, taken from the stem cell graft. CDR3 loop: CASSERTSGSRKDTQYF. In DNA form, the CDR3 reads TGTGCCAGCAGCGAACGGACTAGCGGGAGTCGAAAAGATACGCAGTATTTT.